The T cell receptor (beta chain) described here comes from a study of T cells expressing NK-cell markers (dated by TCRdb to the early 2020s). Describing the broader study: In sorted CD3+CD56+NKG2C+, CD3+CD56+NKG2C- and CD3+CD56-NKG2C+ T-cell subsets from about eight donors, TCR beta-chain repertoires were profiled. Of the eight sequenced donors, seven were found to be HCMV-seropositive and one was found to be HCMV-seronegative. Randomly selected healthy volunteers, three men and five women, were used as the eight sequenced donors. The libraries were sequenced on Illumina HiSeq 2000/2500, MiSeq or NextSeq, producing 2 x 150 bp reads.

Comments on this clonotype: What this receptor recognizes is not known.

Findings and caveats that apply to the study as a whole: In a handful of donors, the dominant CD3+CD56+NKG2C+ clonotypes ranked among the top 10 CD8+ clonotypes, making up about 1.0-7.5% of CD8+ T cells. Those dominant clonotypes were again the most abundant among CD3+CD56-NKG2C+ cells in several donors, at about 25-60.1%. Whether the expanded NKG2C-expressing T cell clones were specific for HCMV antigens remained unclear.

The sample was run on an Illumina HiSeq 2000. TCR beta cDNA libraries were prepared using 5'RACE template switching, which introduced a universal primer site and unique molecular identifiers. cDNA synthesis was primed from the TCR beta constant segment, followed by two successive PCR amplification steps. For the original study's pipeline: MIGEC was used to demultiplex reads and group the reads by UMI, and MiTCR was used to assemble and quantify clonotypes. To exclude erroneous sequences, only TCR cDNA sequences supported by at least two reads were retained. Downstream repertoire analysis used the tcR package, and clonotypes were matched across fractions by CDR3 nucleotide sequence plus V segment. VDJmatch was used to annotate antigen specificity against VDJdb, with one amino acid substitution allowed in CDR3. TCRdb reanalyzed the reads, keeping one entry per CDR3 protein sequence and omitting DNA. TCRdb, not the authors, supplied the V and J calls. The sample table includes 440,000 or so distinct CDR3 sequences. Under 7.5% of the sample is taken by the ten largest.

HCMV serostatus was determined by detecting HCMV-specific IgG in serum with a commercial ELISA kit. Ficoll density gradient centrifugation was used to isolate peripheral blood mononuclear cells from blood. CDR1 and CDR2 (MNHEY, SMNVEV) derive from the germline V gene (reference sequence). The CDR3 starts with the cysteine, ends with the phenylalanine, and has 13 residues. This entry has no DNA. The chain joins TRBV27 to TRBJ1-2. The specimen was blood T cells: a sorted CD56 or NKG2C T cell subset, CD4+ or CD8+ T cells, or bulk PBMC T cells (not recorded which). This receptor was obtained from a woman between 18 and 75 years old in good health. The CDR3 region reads CASSGQDNYGYTF.